This T cell receptor beta chain was recorded in a study of cytomegalovirus exposure and HLA in healthy donors. Study-wide findings and caveats: A later analysis found most CMV-associated TCR beta chains apparently HLA-restricted. In a later analysis, HLA-associated TCR beta chains were more clonally expanded than equally common others.

The PCR employed 60 Vbeta primers together with 13 Jbeta primers. The protocol was immunoSEQ multiplex PCR, while the TCRdb copy is restricted to in-frame clones and leaves out a portion. This table has about 120,000 clones, roughly 76% appearing once. As for this clone: The antigen remains unidentified.

The CDR3 runs 14 residues. V lost 1 base, J lost 7 bases, and 13 bases lay in between. The germline V gene encodes CDR1 MGHRA and CDR2 YSYEKL. Source material: PBMCs. V gene TRBV4-1 combines with J gene TRBJ1-1, with TRBD1 as a possible D gene (5 bases). This sequence originates from a man in his forties or fifties in good health and CMV-seropositive. CDR3: CASSQGWTRSEAFF. CDR3 sequence (DNA): TGCGCCAGCAGCCAAGGATGGACACGGAGTGAAGCTTTCTTT.